Included here is one TCR beta chain sequence, with context. V dropped 7 bases and J dropped 6 bases, with 19 bases sitting between them. In germline, CDR1 is SNHLY, CDR2 FYNNEI. CDR3 size: 15 residues. The source of the sample is a study of blood T cell repertoires in COVID-19. Study context: PBMCs, B-cell-depleted T cells, or T cells provided the cDNA or gDNA that made up the material.

The authors' processing: The assay estimated nucleated cells by amplifying reference gene primers. The repertoire was sequenced with immunoSEQ multiplex PCR; TCRdb's copy has only in-frame clones and lacks some. V and J calls and clone size are those listed in that table; D and trimming were worked out from the DNA. The sample has roughly 200,000 clones, around 83% seen once. The chain has TRBV2 and TRBJ2-1, with D uncertain. This receptor was identified in a woman aged 30 to 39 who had been exposed to COVID-19. Sequenced input: PBMCs or T cells enriched from blood (not recorded which). The CDR3 is CASILDSKLGNEQFF. Written as DNA, the CDR3 is TGTGCCAGCATCCTTGACTCAAAGCTAGGCAATGAGCAGTTCTTC.